Sequencing of this TCR beta chain was carried out in a study of long-term antiretroviral therapy in people with HIV (dated by TCRdb to the early 2020s). Looking at the study overall: The earliest samples were collected roughly a decade before the 2015 WHO recommendation for immediate ART, at a time when ART was usually postponed until CD4 counts fell. A retrospective serial study tested whether ART initiation and durable HIV suppression were associated with changes in peripheral blood TRB repertoire composition and diversity. From 30 adults with confirmed HIV infection, the cohort provided roughly 200 cryopreserved PBMC samples, gathered serially across a mean of about six years (range 1-12). Among the 30 or so participants with HIV, eleven were female. No cross-contamination during QIAcube processing was seen in test extractions of a monoclonal T-cell line run alongside roughly 30 polyclonal samples. Here is what the overall study found, with its caveats: Inferences about post-ART repertoire changes are limited because no data were available on ART adherence, viral resistance or therapy changes. HIV repertoires had narrower CDR3 length ranges than controls, and the network structure suggested an antigen-experienced repertoire that shifted only slightly toward naive after ART. A significant increase in TRB diversity was found to be associated with ART initiation, although TRB diversity was observed to remain significantly below that of transplant donor controls even after long-term ART. The samples span the years 2004 to 2017, and the ART regimens used may be less effective than current regimens. Because pre-ART samples had limited cell numbers, unsorted PBMC were profiled rather than sorted CD4+ and CD8+ T cells. The repertoire was dominated across all time points by expanded TRB clones identified before ART initiation, although this dominance was seen to fluctuate and to decrease in many PLHIV after ART. Since PBMC availability was limited, sequencing covered only the TCR beta chain, with no alpha chain pairing.

Participants were included only if at least one PBMC sample before ART initiation and at least two post-ART samples were available. All participants with HIV were treated in the United States of America. Before DNA extraction, cryopreserved samples containing 1-10 million PBMC were thawed and washed. At the time of the earliest PBMC sample for each participant with HIV, ages ranged from 23 to 54 years. PBMC samples from each participant spanned 1-4 timepoints before ART initiation and 2-8 timepoints after ART initiation, with a median of 7 samples. For every participant, serial HIV viral load, CD4+ T-cell count, ART history and demographic data were obtained. Using a Qiagen kit on a QIAcube, genomic DNA was extracted from unsorted PBMC, with samples processed in batches of 12. In regard to this clone: Its antigen has not been determined. No quality values exist for individual bases; no much larger clone is one base distant.

CDR1 and CDR2 (ENHRY, SYGVKD) derive from the germline V gene. From its cysteine to its phenylalanine, the CDR3 spans 15 amino acids. Only CDR3 DNA remains: 45 bases, in frame from the first base. V is cut back by 0 bases and J by 3 bases, with 1 base in the junction unmatched. Sequencing of the TRB variable region was done with the immunoSEQ hsTCRB v3.0 assay at survey level resolution. The targeted TRB sequencing depth was roughly 40,000-50,000 T-cell genomes per sample. TRB libraries were pooled and sequenced on an Illumina MiSeq using a v3 150-cycle kit. As for the original processing: Analysis of repertoires was carried out in R inside a reproducible Nextflow workflow spanning QC, data transformation and analysis. LymphoSeq2, an R package for AIRR-Seq data exploration, was used to implement custom analyses. A few samples that yielded fewer than 5000 total TRB sequences were excluded, so that 200 or so HIV repertoires were analyzed. Among the roughly 190 retained HIV repertoires, 55 to 60 were collected before ART initiation and 120 to 130 were collected after ART initiation. Repertoires were downsampled to 5000 TRB nucleotide sequences, with summary statistics averaged over 100 downsampling iterations. The analysis kept only TRB sequences whose CDR3 regions were at least seven amino acids long. Diversity was assessed using a clonality score derived from Shannon entropy and using the Gini coefficient. Repertoire networks linked the top 5000 CDR3 amino acid sequences whenever two sequences differed by an edit distance of one. Antigen specificity groups and MHC restriction were predicted for TRB CDR3 amino acid sequences with GLIPH2. CDR3 amino acid sequences were matched against VDJdb and McPAS-TCR to flag known CMV, EBV, HIV or tissue antigen associations. Pre-ART, post-ART and control groups were compared with Wilcoxon signed-rank tests and Holm-Bonferroni correction. TCRdb limited this immuneACCESS table to in-frame rearrangements with V and J called. A share of clones is missing; checked studies link under half to unresolved V genes, and the rest is unexplained. The V and J calls and clone size are taken from that table; D and trimming were inferred from the DNA. This sample lists about 6,700 clones; approximately 74% were detected once. The ten top clones hold 7.5% of the sample.

The rearranged segments are TRBV10-3 and TRBJ1-4, with 7 junctional bases fitting TRBD1. This sequence originates from a young man with HIV. Sample: unsorted PBMCs, taken 0.1 years before starting antiretroviral therapy. The CDR3 has the sequence CAISESQGSNEKLFF. At the DNA level, the sequence is TGTGCCATCAGTGAGTCACAGGGGTCTAATGAAAAACTGTTTTTT.